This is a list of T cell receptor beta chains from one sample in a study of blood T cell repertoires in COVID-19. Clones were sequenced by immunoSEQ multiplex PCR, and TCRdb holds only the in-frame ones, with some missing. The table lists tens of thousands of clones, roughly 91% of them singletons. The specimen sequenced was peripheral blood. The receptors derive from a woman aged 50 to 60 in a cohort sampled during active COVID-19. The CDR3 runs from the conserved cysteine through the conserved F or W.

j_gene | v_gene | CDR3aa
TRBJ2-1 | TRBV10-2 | CASSREGSYNEQFF
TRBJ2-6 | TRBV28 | CASSLEGVGGANVLTF
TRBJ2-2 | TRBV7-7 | CASSRTQSGELFF
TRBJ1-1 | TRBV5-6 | CASSLERVTEAFF
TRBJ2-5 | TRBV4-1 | CASRLRVYQETQYF
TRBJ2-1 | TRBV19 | CASSHRMDPGGGNEQFF
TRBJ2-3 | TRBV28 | CASSSARELKDTQYF
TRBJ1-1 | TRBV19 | CASSTGGLIAFF
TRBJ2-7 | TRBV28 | CASRSGVPRYEQYF
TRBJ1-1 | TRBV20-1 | CSASQGAGAFF
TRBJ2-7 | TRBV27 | CASSARGSEQYF
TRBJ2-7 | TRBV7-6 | CASSSLAAGAYEQYF
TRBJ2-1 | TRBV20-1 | CSASDPSTMSYNEQFF
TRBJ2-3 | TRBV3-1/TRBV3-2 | CASGTRLMDTQYF
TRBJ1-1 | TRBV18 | CASSPLNTEAFF
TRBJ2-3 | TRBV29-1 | CSVGAGGTDTQYF
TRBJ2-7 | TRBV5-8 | CASSLVTFYEQYF
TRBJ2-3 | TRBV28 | CASSPPVRDTQYF
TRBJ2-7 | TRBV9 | CASSEGQGLWYEQYF
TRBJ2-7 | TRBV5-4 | CASSLFISYEQYF
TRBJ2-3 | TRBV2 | CASSLGTDTQYF
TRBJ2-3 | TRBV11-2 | CASSPMDRSTDTQYF
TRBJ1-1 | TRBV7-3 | CASSLGRNTEAFF
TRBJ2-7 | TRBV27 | CASSRRTGGYEQYF
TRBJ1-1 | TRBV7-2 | CASRYAATGMNTEAFF
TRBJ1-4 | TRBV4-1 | CASSRDATGRVDEKLFF
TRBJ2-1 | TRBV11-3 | CASRVSSSYNEQFF
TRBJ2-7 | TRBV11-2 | CASSLFQGGTYEQYF
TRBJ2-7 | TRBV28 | CASRQGRSPVYEQYF
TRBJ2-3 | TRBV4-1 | CASSDGRAYRGTDTQYF
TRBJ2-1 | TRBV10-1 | CASSVSQIGEQFF
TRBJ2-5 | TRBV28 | CGTGEETQYF
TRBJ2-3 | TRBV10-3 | CAISEMGLAVSTDTQYF
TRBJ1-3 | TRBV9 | CASSLPRGRSGNTIYF
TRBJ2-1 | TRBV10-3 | CAISDGLAGANEQFF
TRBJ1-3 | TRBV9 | CASSVGVGSSGNTIYF
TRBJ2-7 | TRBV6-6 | CASSPLTSGGTAYEQYF
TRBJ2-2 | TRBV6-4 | CASSDSRVTGAGELFF
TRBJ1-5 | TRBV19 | CASSIGGGAFNNQPQHF
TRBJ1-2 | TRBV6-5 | CASSPRGPRGGYTF
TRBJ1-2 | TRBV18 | CASSEQETDYGYTF
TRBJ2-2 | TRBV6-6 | CASSYSGGTGELFF